Reported below is one T cell receptor (beta chain). The entry originates in a study of long-term antiretroviral therapy in people with HIV. Germline CDR1 reads ENHRY; CDR2 reads SYGVKD. Trimming took off 7 bases at V and 8 bases at J, with 12 bases between the two ends. There are 12 residues in the CDR3. Researchers ran immunoSEQ v3.0 at survey level. Assay used: immunoSEQ multiplex PCR; TCRdb lists only in-frame clones, some missing. The repertoire consists of 25,000 to 30,000 clones, with more than 80% occurring once and the leading ten covering approximately 10%. Sequencing was performed on unsorted PBMCs, taken 3 years after starting antiretroviral therapy. This TCR came from a man between 40 and 49 years old with HIV. This chain joins TRBV10-3 and TRBJ2-1; a possible D gene is TRBD2 (5 bases). As DNA, the CDR3 is TGTGCCATCACTCGGGAAGAAGATGAGCAGTTCTTC. Protein product: CAITREEDEQFF.